This TCR beta chain was documented in a study of early T cells in non-severe SARS-CoV-2 infection (dated by TCRdb to the early 2020s). About the investigation overall: Because TCR sequencing relied on bulk RNA taken from unsorted whole blood, pairing of alpha and beta chains was not possible.

The library relied on 5' RACE. Sequenced using a NextSeq 500. In the TCR library protocol, unique molecular identifiers were attached to individual cDNA molecules to correct for PCR bias and sequencing error. Both TCR alpha and beta chains were sequenced, and tight co-correlation was observed between alpha and beta sequence abundances in each sample. The original methods were these. Decombinator V4 was used to annotate the V gene, J gene and CDR3 of the TCR sequences. Expanded TCRs were defined as changing significantly between any two time points under a Poisson model with p below 0.0001. TCR abundances were normalised to the total number of TCRs sequenced in each sample and reported as counts per million. MAIT TCRs were defined by TRAV1-2 paired with TRAJ12, TRAJ20 or TRAJ33, and iNKT TCRs by TRAV10 paired with TRAJ18. VDJdb, accessed 1 November 2021, was searched for CMV, EBV and SARS-CoV-2 annotated TCRs, with TCRs annotated for multiple antigens excluded. TCRdb itself trimmed the public reads at Q25 with fastp, ran MiXCR and retained productive beta chains. Each entry merges the rows of one CDR3 protein and shows their most common DNA and genes. For this entry, the V and J calls and clone size follow TCRdb and not the study's own pipeline. The sample includes about 100,000 distinct CDR3 sequences, with about 13% observed a single time. Of the sample, around 2.5% is held by the ten largest clones.

Study-wide conclusions, independent of this receptor: VDJdb matching was skewed toward anti-spike CD8 responses and likely underestimated virus-specific expansions by missing private and CD4 specificities.

Regarding this clonotype: Its recognized antigen is unknown. Per-nucleotide qualities are absent, and no much larger clonotype sits a single base away.

V loses 3 bases, J loses 4 bases, and the germline ends lie 9 bases apart. The CDR3 spans 12 residues, from the cysteine through the phenylalanine. The read is trimmed to its CDR3 DNA, 36 bases read in frame from base 1. CDR1 and CDR2, per the germline V gene (reference sequence), are DFQATT and SNEGSKA. This was a case-control study nested in a cohort of healthcare workers in London, UK, who had nasopharyngeal swab PCR tests and blood samples taken every week. Healthcare workers were recruited during the week of the UK lockdown, between 23 and 31 March 2020, and followed weekly for up to roughly 15 weeks.

This sequence was found in an adult who was a healthcare worker with PCR-confirmed SARS-CoV-2 infection or an uninfected control (not recorded which). The chain couples TRBV20-1 to TRBJ1-1; TRBD1 is a possible D gene, resting on 5 matching bases. Sequenced material: whole blood. The nucleotide sequence is given as TGCAGTGCTAGGAAAGGGACCACTGAAGCTTTCTTT. It codes for CSARKGTTEAFF.